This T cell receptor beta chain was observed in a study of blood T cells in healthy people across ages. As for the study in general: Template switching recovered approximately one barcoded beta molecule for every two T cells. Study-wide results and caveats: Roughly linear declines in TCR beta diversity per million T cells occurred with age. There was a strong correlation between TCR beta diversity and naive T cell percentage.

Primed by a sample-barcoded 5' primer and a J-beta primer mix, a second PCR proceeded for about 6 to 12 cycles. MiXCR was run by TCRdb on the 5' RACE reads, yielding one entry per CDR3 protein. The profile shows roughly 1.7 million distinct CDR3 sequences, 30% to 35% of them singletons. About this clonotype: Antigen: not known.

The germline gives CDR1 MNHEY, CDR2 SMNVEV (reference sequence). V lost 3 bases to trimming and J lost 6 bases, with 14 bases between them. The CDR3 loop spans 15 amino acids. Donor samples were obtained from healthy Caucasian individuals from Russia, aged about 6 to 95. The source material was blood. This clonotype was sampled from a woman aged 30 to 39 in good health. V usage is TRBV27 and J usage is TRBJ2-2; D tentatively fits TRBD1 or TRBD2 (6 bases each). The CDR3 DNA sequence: TGTGCCAGCAGTTTGGAGGGGGGTCGAGCCGGGGAGCTGTTTTTT. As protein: CASSLEGGRAGELFF.